The T cell receptor (beta chain) described here comes from a study of T cells in Graves' hyperthyroidism and ophthalmopathy. There were TCR beta CDR3 regions amplified from RNA transcripts. The primer set for the first-round RT-PCR of the TCR CDR3 was HTBI. TCRdb re-called the multiplex PCR reads through MiXCR, storing one row per CDR3 protein. The sample has about 350,000 distinct CDR3 sequences, 11% to 15% seen once. Germline loops: CDR1 MNHNS, CDR2 SASEGT. The V end was cut by 9 bases, the J end by 5 bases, with 13 bases between. The CDR3 has 13 residues. Whole-study results and caveats: Ophthalmopathy was model-predicted a median around seven months pre-onset. A model using 13 V-J features told ophthalmopathy apart from stable hyperthyroidism. Peripheral blood also featured most of the thyroid clonotypes expanded above 0.001.

In its sample, this clonotype was seen many times. Its target is unknown. The source is a woman aged 25 to 39 with Graves' hyperthyroidism. The sequencing sample was made of blood. The chain links TRBV6-1 to TRBJ1-4; D might be TRBD1 (5 bases). The CDR3: CASEERGNEKLFF. CDR3 in DNA: TGTGCCAGTGAGGAGAGGGGCAATGAAAAACTGTTTTTT.